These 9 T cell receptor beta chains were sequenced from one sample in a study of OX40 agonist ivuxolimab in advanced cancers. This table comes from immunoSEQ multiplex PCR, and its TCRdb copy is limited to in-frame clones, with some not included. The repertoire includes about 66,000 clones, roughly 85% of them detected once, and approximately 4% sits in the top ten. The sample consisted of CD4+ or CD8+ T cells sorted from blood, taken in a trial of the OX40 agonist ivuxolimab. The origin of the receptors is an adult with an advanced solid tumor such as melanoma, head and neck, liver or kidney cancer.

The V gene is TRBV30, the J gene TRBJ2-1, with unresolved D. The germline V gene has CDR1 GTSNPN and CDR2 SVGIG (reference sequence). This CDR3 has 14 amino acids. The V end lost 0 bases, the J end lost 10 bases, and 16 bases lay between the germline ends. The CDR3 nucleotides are TGTGCCTGGAGTGTAGGTCCCTGGAGTTACGAGCAGTTCTTC. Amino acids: CAWSVGPWSYEQFF.

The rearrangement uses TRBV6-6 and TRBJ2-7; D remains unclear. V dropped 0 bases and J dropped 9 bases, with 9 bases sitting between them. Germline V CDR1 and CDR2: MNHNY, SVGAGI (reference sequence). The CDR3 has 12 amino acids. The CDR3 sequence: CASSYSNGRQYF. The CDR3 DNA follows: TGTGCCAGCAGTTACTCGAACGGACGGCAGTACTTC.

The CDR3 region has the DNA TGTGCCAGCAGCTTAGGGGCGGGGCTTGAGACCCAGTACTTC. Residues: CASSLGAGLETQYF. The genes are TRBV5-6 and TRBJ2-5, with D perhaps matching TRBD2 (6 bases). Per germline, CDR1 SGHDT and CDR2 YYEEEE. The CDR3 extends over 14 amino acids. The V gene lost 2 bases and the J gene lost 5 bases, with 13 bases spanning the gap.

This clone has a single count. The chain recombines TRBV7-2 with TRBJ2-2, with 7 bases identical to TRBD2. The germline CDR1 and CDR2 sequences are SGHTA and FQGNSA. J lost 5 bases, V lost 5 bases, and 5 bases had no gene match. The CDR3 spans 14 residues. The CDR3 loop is CASSPREGTGELFF. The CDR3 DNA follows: TGTGCCAGCAGCCCTAGGGAGGGGACCGGGGAGCTGTTTTTT.

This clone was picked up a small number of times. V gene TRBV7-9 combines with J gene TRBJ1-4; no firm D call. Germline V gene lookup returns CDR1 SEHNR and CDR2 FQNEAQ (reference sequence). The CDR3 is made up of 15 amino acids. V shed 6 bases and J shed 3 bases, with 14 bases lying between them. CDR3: CASSPGEGPNEKLFF. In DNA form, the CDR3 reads TGTGCCAGCAGTCCCGGGGAAGGGCCTAATGAAAAACTGTTTTTT.

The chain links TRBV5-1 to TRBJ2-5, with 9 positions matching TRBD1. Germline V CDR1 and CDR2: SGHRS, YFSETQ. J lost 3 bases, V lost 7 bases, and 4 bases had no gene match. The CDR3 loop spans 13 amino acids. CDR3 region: CASSGTGKETQYF. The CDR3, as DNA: TGCGCCAGCTCCGGGACAGGGAAAGAGACCCAGTACTTC.

The CDR3 protein is CASSRGHQNYGYTF. In nucleotides, the CDR3 is TGTGCCAGCAGTCGGGGACATCAAAACTATGGCTACACCTTC. The chain has TRBV6-1 and TRBJ1-2; perhaps TRBD1 as D (6 bases). CDR3 length: 14 amino acids. Germline V lookup: CDR1 MNHNS, CDR2 SASEGT. The V gene lost 5 bases and the J gene lost 2 bases, with 12 bases spanning the gap.

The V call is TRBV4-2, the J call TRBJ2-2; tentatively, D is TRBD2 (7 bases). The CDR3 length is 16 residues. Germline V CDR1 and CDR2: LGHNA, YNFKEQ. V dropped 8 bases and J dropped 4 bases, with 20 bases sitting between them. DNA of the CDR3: TGTGCCAGCTATGGCGGGGGCCAAAGAGGCACCGGGGAGCTGTTTTTT. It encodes CASYGGGQRGTGELFF.

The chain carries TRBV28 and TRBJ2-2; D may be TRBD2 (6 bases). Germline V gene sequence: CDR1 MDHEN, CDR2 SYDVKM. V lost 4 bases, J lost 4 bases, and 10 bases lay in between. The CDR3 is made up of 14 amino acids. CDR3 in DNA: TGTGCCAGCAGTTGGAGGAGGGGCACCGGGGAGCTGTTTTTT. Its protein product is CASSWRRGTGELFF. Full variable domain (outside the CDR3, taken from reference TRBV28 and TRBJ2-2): DVKVTQSSRYLVKRTGEKVFLECVQDMDHENMFWYRQDPGLGLRLIYFSYDVKMKEKGDIPEGYSVSREKKERFSLILESASTNQTSMYLCASSWRRGTGELFFGEGSRLTVL.